Below are 24 T cell receptor beta chains sequenced from a single sample in a study of blood T cell repertoires in COVID-19. The repertoire was sequenced with immunoSEQ multiplex PCR; TCRdb's copy has only in-frame clones and lacks some. The sample records some 180,000 clones, about 77% being singletons. Input material: peripheral blood. These receptors were collected from a woman older than 75 with active or convalescent COVID-19.

J is TRBJ1-4 and V is TRBV28; 9 positions match TRBD1. Trimming removed 9 bases from V and 2 bases from J; junction bases left unmatched: 10. Germline CDR1 and CDR2: MDHEN and SYDVKM. The CDR3 spans 16 residues. The DNA of the CDR3 is TGTGCCAGTGAAACGGGACAGGGTCTCACTAATGAAAAACTGTTTTTT. Residues: CASETGQGLTNEKLFF. The entire variable domain, with the rest obtained from reference TRBV28 and TRBJ1-4, is as follows: DVKVTQSSRYLVKRTGEKVFLECVQDMDHENMFWYRQDPGLGLRLIYFSYDVKMKEKGDIPEGYSVSREKKERFSLILESASTNQTSMYLCASETGQGLTNEKLFFGSGTQLSVL.

The chain employs TRBV2 and TRBJ1-1, with 9 bases aligning to TRBD1. V lost 8 bases, J lost 6 bases, and 13 bases stayed unmatched. CDR1 and CDR2 from the germline V gene are SNHLY and FYNNEI. This CDR3 region has 15 residues. The CDR3 nucleotides are TGTGCCAGCTGCGACCGGGACAGGGTAACTTCTGAAGCTTTCTTT. This gives the protein CASCDRDRVTSEAFF.

The genes are TRBV15 and TRBJ2-7; D gene ambiguous. Germline V gene lookup returns CDR1 LNHNV and CDR2 YYDKDF (reference sequence). The V gene lost 0 bases and the J gene lost 1 base, with 7 bases spanning the gap. The CDR3 has 14 amino acids. CDR3 region: CATSRDSGSYEQYF. CDR3 DNA: TGTGCCACCAGCAGAGATTCAGGATCCTACGAGCAGTACTTC.

The rearrangement joins TRBV6-6 to TRBJ1-3, with 8 bases lining up with TRBD1. The CDR3 totals 15 residues. Germline loops: CDR1 MNHNY, CDR2 SVGAGI (reference sequence). V was pared by 0 bases and J by 3 bases, with 1 base of the junction left unmatched. This CDR3 is CASSYSDRDGNTIYF. The CDR3 DNA reads TGTGCCAGCAGTTACTCGGACAGGGATGGAAACACCATATATTTT.

The chain employs TRBV25-1 and TRBJ1-4; D unclear. From germline, CDR1 is MGHDK and CDR2 SYGVNS. The CDR3 runs to 16 residues. Trimming took 11 bases from V and 0 from J, leaving 19 bases between them. DNA for the CDR3: TGTGCCTCCCAAGTAGGAGGAGCTCCAACTAATGAAAAACTGTTTTTT. Translated, it gives CASQVGGAPTNEKLFF.

The rearrangement links TRBV18 to TRBJ1-1; TRBD1 aligns across 8 bases. Trimming removed 5 bases from V and 4 bases from J; junction bases left unmatched: 6. Germline V CDR1 and CDR2: KGHSH, LQKENI. This CDR3 has 14 residues. CDR3 residues: CASSSTGAGTEAFF. The DNA of the CDR3 is TGTGCCAGCTCATCGACAGGGGCGGGCACTGAAGCTTTCTTT.

The chain couples TRBV4-3 to TRBJ1-2; the D gene is possibly TRBD1 (6 bases). The ends were cut back, 4 bases at V and 4 bases at J, with 13 bases in the middle. The germline CDR1 and CDR2 sequences are LGHNA and YSLEER. This CDR3 comprises 14 residues. The CDR3 DNA reads as TGCGCCAGCAGCCGGTCGCAGGGGTCCTATGGCTACACCTTC. Translation: CASSRSQGSYGYTF.

This clone was detected a few times. The genes are TRBV5-5 and TRBJ2-3; TRBD2 is a possible D gene (5 bases). The germline CDR1 and CDR2 sequences are SGHKS and YYEKEE (reference sequence). V lost 2 bases to trimming and J lost 4 bases, with 11 bases between them. This CDR3 spans 14 amino acids. CDR3 protein: CASSLDLASDTQYF. The DNA for the CDR3 is TGTGCCAGCAGCTTAGATCTAGCTTCAGATACGCAGTATTTT.

V gene TRBV19 combines with J gene TRBJ1-5; TRBD1 matches 9 bases. The junction had 4 bases not matched to a gene; V was cut back by 2 bases and J by 2 bases. CDR1 is LNHDA and CDR2 is SQIVND in the germline V gene (reference sequence). The CDR3 runs to 16 residues. The CDR3: CASSILQGAGNQPQHF. The CDR3 DNA reads as TGTGCCAGTAGTATATTACAGGGGGCCGGCAATCAGCCCCAGCATTTT.

The chain combines TRBV5-5 with TRBJ2-5, with TRBD1 matching 8 bases. CDR3 length equals 15 residues. The germline CDR1 and CDR2 sequences are SGHKS and YYEKEE (reference sequence). Trimming at V came to 2 bases and at J to 5 bases, leaving 8 bases not matched to a gene. CDR3 bases: TGTGCCAGCAGCTTCATTGACAGGGGAAGGGAGACCCAGTACTTC. Its protein product is CASSFIDRGRETQYF.

The chain combines TRBV3-1 (or the pseudogene TRBV3-2) with TRBJ2-7; possibly TRBD2 for D (6 bases). CDR3 length: 13 residues. Trimming pared 3 bases from V and 2 bases from J, leaving 8 bases between. CDR1 is LGHDT, CDR2 YNNKEL, per germline (reference sequence). CDR3 nucleotides: TGTGCCAGCAGCCAGGCGGGGCCCTACGAGCAGTACTTC. It translates to CASSQAGPYEQYF.

The rearrangement uses TRBV6-5 and TRBJ2-5; D perhaps matches TRBD1 (5 bases). Germline CDR1 MNHEY, CDR2 SVGAGI. V was pared by 7 bases and J by 4 bases, with 7 bases between. The CDR3 totals 11 residues. The CDR3: CASTQGETQYF. As DNA, the CDR3 is TGTGCCAGCACCCAGGGAGAGACCCAGTACTTC.

J is TRBJ2-7 and V is TRBV7-3; the D is unclear. The germline CDR1 and CDR2 sequences are SGHTA and FQGTGA. The CDR3 totals 12 residues. Trimming took off 3 bases at V and 7 bases at J, with 10 bases between the two ends. Here the CDR3 reads CASSLLGREQYF. The DNA for the CDR3 is TGTGCCAGCAGCTTGCTCGGTCGGGAGCAGTACTTC.

V usage is TRBV12-3 or TRBV12-4 and J usage is TRBJ1-2; 8 nucleotides agree with TRBD1. V dropped 8 bases and J dropped 8; count of bases not matched to a gene: 10. CDR3 length: 13 amino acids. CDR3 in amino acids: CASLVQGVLGYTF. The CDR3 DNA reads as TGTGCCAGCTTAGTACAGGGGGTCCTGGGCTACACCTTC.

This sequence joins TRBV6-2 or TRBV6-3 and TRBJ2-6; a possible D gene is TRBD1 (5 bases). There are 15 residues in the CDR3. Trimming left V 4 bases short and J 0 bases short, with 7 bases between. In germline, CDR1 is MNHEY, CDR2 SVGEGT. In DNA form, the CDR3 reads TGTGCCAGCAGTTCCCAGGGCTCTGGGGCCAACGTCCTGACTTTC. Its protein is CASSSQGSGANVLTF.

The genes are TRBV11-2 and TRBJ2-5; TRBD1 agrees at 7 bases. The length of the CDR3 is 15 residues. The V gene end was trimmed by 5 bases and the J gene end by 5 bases; junction bases not matched to a gene: 11. Germline V gives CDR1 SGHAT, CDR2 FQNNGV. The CDR3 DNA follows: TGTGCCAGCAGCCTAAACACAGGGGTTGGGGAGACCCAGTACTTC. Translating it yields CASSLNTGVGETQYF.

The V and J genes are TRBV10-1 and TRBJ2-3; 8 bases map to TRBD1. CDR3 length equals 16 residues. CDR1 and CDR2 from the germline V gene are WNHNN and SYGVQD (reference sequence). The ends lost 3 bases at V and 6 bases at J; junction bases unmatched: 11. CDR3 sequence: CASSDRTGNNLDTQYF. CDR3 coding DNA: TGCGCCAGCAGTGACCGGACAGGGAATAATTTGGATACGCAGTATTTT.

The CDR3 is CASSLQGAHEKLFF. The CDR3 bases are TGCGCCAGCAGCTTACAGGGGGCGCATGAAAAACTGTTTTTT. J is TRBJ1-4 and V is TRBV5-1; 9 bases line up with TRBD1. Trimming at V came to 2 bases and at J to 6 bases, leaving 2 bases not matched to a gene. Germline CDR1 is SGHRS and CDR2 is YFSETQ. CDR3 size: 14 residues.

The rearrangement joins TRBV4-2 to TRBJ2-3, with 12 nucleotides matching TRBD2. V lost 2 bases to trimming and J lost 6 bases; unmatched junction nucleotides: 6. The CDR3 runs to 16 residues. Germline-derived CDR1 and CDR2 are LGHNA and YNFKEQ. CDR3: CASSQSTSGGPDTQYF. CDR3 coding DNA: TGTGCCAGCAGCCAATCGACTAGCGGGGGTCCGGATACGCAGTATTTT.

This chain links TRBV12-3 or TRBV12-4 with TRBJ1-2; 8 bases agree with TRBD1. The CDR3 consists of 12 residues. The J segment lost 7 bases and the V segment lost 8 bases, leaving 6 bases of the junction unmatched. DNA of the CDR3: TGTGCCAGCGCACAGGGGGGTTTTGGCTACACCTTC. Its protein is CASAQGGFGYTF.

The chain uses TRBV14 and TRBJ2-3; D not certain. Trimming shortened V by 1 base and J by 0 bases, and 11 bases separated the two germline ends. This CDR3 spans 16 amino acids. The germline gives CDR1 SGHDN, CDR2 FVKESK. In DNA form, the CDR3 reads TGTGCCAGCAGCCAAGGTGCAAGTCTAAGCACAGATACGCAGTATTTT. Translated: CASSQGASLSTDTQYF.

In this sample, this clone turned up once. The chain couples TRBV3-1 (or the pseudogene TRBV3-2) to TRBJ1-1; 8 bases map to TRBD1. Germline V gene data show CDR1 as LGHDT and CDR2 as YNNKEL (reference sequence). CDR3 length equals 14 residues. V lost 4 bases to trimming and J lost 5 bases; unmatched junction nucleotides: 6. CDR3 coding DNA: TGTGCCAGCAGCCCCAGGGGGCGCCGGACTGAAGCTTTCTTT. It specifies CASSPRGRRTEAFF.

The chain uses TRBV7-8 and TRBJ2-3; maybe TRBD1 (6 bases). Germline V lookup: CDR1 SGHVS, CDR2 FQNEAQ. Trimming removed 2 bases from V and 2 bases from J, with 11 bases in between. The CDR3 is 15 amino acids. CDR3 protein: CASSLPGANTDTQYF. As DNA, the CDR3 is TGTGCCAGCAGCTTACCAGGGGCGAACACAGATACGCAGTATTTT.

The chain uses TRBV27 and TRBJ1-2; D is possibly TRBD1 (6 bases). The CDR3 length is 14 residues. Trimming shortened V by 2 bases and J by 4 bases, and 11 bases separated the two germline ends. Germline CDR1 MNHEY, CDR2 SMNVEV (reference sequence). In DNA, the CDR3 is TGTGCCAGCAGTTTAAAGGGGGGGTCCTATGGCTACACCTTC. It yields the protein CASSLKGGSYGYTF.